These 19 T cell receptor beta chains originate from one sample sequenced in a study of blood T cell repertoires in COVID-19. Method: immunoSEQ multiplex PCR; TCRdb's copy keeps in-frame clones and lacks some. The sample includes about 120,000 clones, around 81% seen only once; the top ten take approximately 18%. Input material: peripheral blood. The origin of the receptors is a man aged 25-45 years with COVID-19, enrolled during active disease.

The rearrangement links TRBV5-1 to TRBJ1-1; 11 bases align to TRBD1. CDR3 length equals 15 residues. V gave up 4 bases and J gave up 4 bases; unmatched junction bases: 6. Germline CDR1 is SGHRS and CDR2 is YFSETQ. The CDR3 DNA reads as TGCGCCAGCAGCGGGGGAGGACAGGGGGCCACTGAAGCTTTCTTT. This sequence encodes CASSGGGQGATEAFF.

J is TRBJ2-3 and V is TRBV4-1, with 13 bases aligning to TRBD2. CDR3 length equals 16 residues. V lost 4 bases and J lost 6; bases outside the gene matches: 7. The germline CDR1 and CDR2 sequences are MGHRA and YSYEKL. The CDR3 loop is CASSPHTSGRGDTQYF. Here the CDR3 DNA reads TGCGCCAGCAGCCCGCATACTAGCGGGAGGGGGGATACGCAGTATTTT.

Many counts were recorded for this clone. V is TRBV4-2 and J is TRBJ2-3; 11 bases align to TRBD2. The V gene end was trimmed by 0 bases and the J gene end by 1 base; junction bases not matched to a gene: 0. The germline CDR1 and CDR2 sequences are LGHNA and YNFKEQ. The CDR3 consists of 16 residues. The CDR3 spells CASSQELAGGTDTQYF. DNA of the CDR3: TGTGCCAGCAGCCAAGAACTAGCGGGAGGCACAGATACGCAGTATTTT.

The chain combines TRBV6-2 or TRBV6-3 with TRBJ1-5; 7 bases are shared with TRBD1. The ends lost 5 bases at V and 4 bases at J; junction bases unmatched: 8. The CDR3 has 15 amino acids. Germline assignment: CDR1 MNHEY and CDR2 SVGEGT. DNA of the CDR3: TGTGCCAGCAGTCACAGGGGATTGGGTAATCAGCCCCAGCATTTT. Translated: CASSHRGLGNQPQHF.

The chain employs TRBV19 and TRBJ1-2; the D gene is possibly TRBD1 (5 bases). This CDR3 has 15 amino acids. Trimming pared 7 bases from V and 10 bases from J, leaving 25 bases between. Germline CDR1 is LNHDA and CDR2 is SQIVND (reference sequence). The CDR3 loop is CASTRSDIPRALYTF. In DNA, the CDR3 is TGTGCCAGTACGAGATCGGACATCCCCCGAGCCCTCTACACCTTC.

The chain couples TRBV6-5 to TRBJ2-7; 8 nucleotides line up with TRBD2. CDR1 is MNHEY, CDR2 SVGAGI, per germline. The V segment lost 0 bases and the J segment 2 bases; nucleotides outside the gene matches: 0. The CDR3 loop spans 14 amino acids. This CDR3 reads CASSYSSGAYEQYF. The CDR3 nucleotides read TGTGCCAGCAGTTACTCTAGCGGGGCCTACGAGCAGTACTTC.

This chain connects TRBV6-5 to TRBJ1-2, with TRBD1 matching 9 bases. The CDR3 runs to 13 residues. Germline CDR1 is MNHEY and CDR2 is SVGAGI. J lost 6 bases, V lost 5 bases, and 4 bases had no gene match. The CDR3 sequence: CASSRDRDHGYTF. CDR3 sequence (DNA): TGTGCCAGCAGTCGGGACAGGGATCATGGCTACACCTTC.

J is TRBJ1-1 and V is TRBV6-2 or TRBV6-3; no clear D gene. This CDR3 spans 14 amino acids. V was clipped by 4 bases and J by 2 bases, with 11 bases between them. Germline assignment: CDR1 MNHEY and CDR2 SVGEGT. Here the CDR3 DNA reads TGTGCCAGCAGTTTATGGCGGTATAACACTGAAGCTTTCTTT. It translates to CASSLWRYNTEAFF.

V is TRBV11-3 and J is TRBJ1-6; 7 positions agree with TRBD1. The CDR3 loop spans 16 amino acids. Unmatched junction bases numbered 3, after V lost 1 base and J lost 3 bases. CDR1 and CDR2 (germline): SGHNT, YENEEA. CDR3 amino acids: CASSLVGGYYNSPLHF. The CDR3 DNA sequence: TGTGCCAGCAGCTTAGTAGGGGGCTACTATAATTCACCCCTCCACTTT.

This rearrangement joins TRBV27 to TRBJ2-5, with TRBD2 identical over 10 bases. Germline loops: CDR1 MNHEY, CDR2 SMNVEV (reference sequence). The CDR3 totals 16 residues. Germline trimming cut 6 bases from V and 0 bases from J; bases unmatched to any gene: 7. The CDR3 loop is CASRRLAGEYQETQYF. CDR3 DNA sequence: TGTGCCAGCAGAAGGCTAGCGGGGGAATACCAAGAGACCCAGTACTTC.

The chain is built from TRBV19 and TRBJ2-3; 7 bases align to TRBD1. V dropped 11 bases and J dropped 3; count of bases not matched to a gene: 8. The CDR3 loop spans 13 amino acids. The germline V gene encodes CDR1 LNHDA and CDR2 SQIVND (reference sequence). Here the CDR3 DNA reads TGTGCCCTTAGGGACAGAATTACAGATACGCAGTATTTT. Encoded protein: CALRDRITDTQYF.

The chain couples TRBV28 to TRBJ1-1; D is ambiguous. This CDR3 is 13 amino acids long. The V and J ends lost 6 bases and 6 bases respectively, with 14 bases between them. The germline V gene has CDR1 MDHEN and CDR2 SYDVKM. DNA of the CDR3: TGTGCCAGCAGCCTAAGTGGAGAGTCTGAAGCTTTCTTT. Its protein product is CASSLSGESEAFF.

The V and J genes are TRBV5-4 and TRBJ2-3; TRBD1 matches at 7 bases. V lost 0 bases to trimming and J lost 5 bases; unmatched junction nucleotides: 12. Germline V gene lookup returns CDR1 SGHNT and CDR2 YYREEE (reference sequence). The CDR3 length is 17 residues. For the CDR3, the DNA is TGTGCCAGCAGCTTGGCCGTTGGTTTAGGGGGCGGAGATACGCAGTATTTT. Translation: CASSLAVGLGGGDTQYF. Complete variable domain (other parts from reference TRBV5-4 and TRBJ2-3): ETGVTQSPTHLIKTRGQQVTLRCSSQSGHNTVSWYQQALGQGPQFIFQYYREEENGRGNFPPRFSGLQFPNYSSELNVNALELDDSALYLCASSLAVGLGGGDTQYFGPGTRLTVL.

The chain has TRBV19 and TRBJ2-7, with 9 bases identical to TRBD1. From germline, CDR1 is LNHDA and CDR2 SQIVND (reference sequence). The length of the CDR3 is 13 residues. V was pared by 5 bases and J by 6 bases, with 5 bases of the junction left unmatched. The CDR3: CASSWGQGTEQYF. The CDR3 DNA is TGTGCCAGTAGTTGGGGACAGGGCACCGAGCAGTACTTC.

The J gene is TRBJ1-5, the V gene TRBV3-1 (or the pseudogene TRBV3-2); TRBD1 matches 8 bases. The CDR3 contains 13 residues. Germline-derived CDR1 and CDR2 are LGHDT and YNNKEL (reference sequence). The trim removed 8 bases at V and 5 bases at J, leaving 5 bases unmatched. The CDR3 protein is CASSKQGDQPQHF. The CDR3 bases are TGTGCCAGCTCGAAACAGGGGGATCAGCCCCAGCATTTT.

The chain has TRBV11-2 and TRBJ1-2; D gene unclear. Germline loops: CDR1 SGHAT, CDR2 FQNNGV. Trimming took 2 bases from V and 4 from J, leaving 20 bases between them. This CDR3 region has 17 residues. The CDR3 coding sequence is TGTGCCAGCAGCTTAACCCCAAACTCGCTTCCCTTCTATGGCTACACCTTC. Translation gives CASSLTPNSLPFYGYTF.

This chain uses TRBV28 with TRBJ1-4; D is uncertain. The CDR3 has 14 amino acids. Looked up from germline, CDR1 is MDHEN and CDR2 is SYDVKM. V was cut by 6 bases and J by 7 bases, with 15 bases left in between. CDR3 region: CASSSPGGTEKLFF. Here the CDR3 DNA reads TGTGCCAGCAGCTCCCCAGGAGGAACTGAAAAACTGTTTTTT.

The genes are TRBV5-1 and TRBJ2-1; 13 positions agree with TRBD2. Germline lookup yields CDR1 SGHRS and CDR2 YFSETQ. This CDR3 spans 17 amino acids. The J segment lost 3 bases and the V segment lost 0 bases, leaving 3 bases of the junction unmatched. The CDR3, as DNA: TGCGCCAGCAGCTTGGGACTAGCGGGAGGAAACTACAATGAGCAGTTCTTC. It encodes CASSLGLAGGNYNEQFF.

The V call is TRBV19, the J call TRBJ1-1; D gene uncertain. Looked up from germline, CDR1 is LNHDA and CDR2 is SQIVND (reference sequence). V was shortened by 5 bases and J by 4 bases, with 14 bases between the two germline ends. The CDR3 loop spans 14 amino acids. The CDR3 DNA reads as TGTGCCAGTAGTCTCCTGACGGGTAGCACTGAAGCTTTCTTT. This translates into CASSLLTGSTEAFF.